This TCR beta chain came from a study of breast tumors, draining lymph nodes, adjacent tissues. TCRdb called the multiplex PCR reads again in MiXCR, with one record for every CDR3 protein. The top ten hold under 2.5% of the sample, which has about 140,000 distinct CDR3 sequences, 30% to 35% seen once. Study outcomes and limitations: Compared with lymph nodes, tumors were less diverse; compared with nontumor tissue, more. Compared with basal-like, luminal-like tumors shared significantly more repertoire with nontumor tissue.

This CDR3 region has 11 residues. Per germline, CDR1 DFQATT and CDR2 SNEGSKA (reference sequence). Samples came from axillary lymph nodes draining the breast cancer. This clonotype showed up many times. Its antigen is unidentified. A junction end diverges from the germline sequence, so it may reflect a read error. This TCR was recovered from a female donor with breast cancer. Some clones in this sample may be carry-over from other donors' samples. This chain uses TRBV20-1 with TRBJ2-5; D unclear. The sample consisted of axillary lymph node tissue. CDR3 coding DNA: TGCAGTGCCGACGGGCGAGAGACCCAGTCCTTC. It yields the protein CSADGRETQSF.